This TCR beta chain was documented in a study of spatial heterogeneity in lung cancer. As to time point: sample taken at primary tumor resection. This clonotype was seen more than once but under ten times. TCRdb independently ran MiXCR on the 5' RACE reads; one entry per CDR3 protein. The sample shows roughly 80,000 distinct CDR3 sequences, around 7.3% of them seen only once. This CDR3 spans 13 amino acids. V was pared by 7 bases and J by 1 base, with 3 bases of the junction left unmatched. Germline V gene sequence: CDR1 ENHRY, CDR2 SYGVKD. The sequencing here drew on PBMCs, taken at surgery. The receptor's source is a male donor with early-stage non-small cell lung cancer. V is TRBV10-3 and J is TRBJ2-7; 8 bases are a match to TRBD2. The CDR3 loop reads CAIMVAGSYEQYF. CDR3 nucleotides: TGTGCCATCATGGTAGCGGGGTCCTACGAGCAGTACTTC.